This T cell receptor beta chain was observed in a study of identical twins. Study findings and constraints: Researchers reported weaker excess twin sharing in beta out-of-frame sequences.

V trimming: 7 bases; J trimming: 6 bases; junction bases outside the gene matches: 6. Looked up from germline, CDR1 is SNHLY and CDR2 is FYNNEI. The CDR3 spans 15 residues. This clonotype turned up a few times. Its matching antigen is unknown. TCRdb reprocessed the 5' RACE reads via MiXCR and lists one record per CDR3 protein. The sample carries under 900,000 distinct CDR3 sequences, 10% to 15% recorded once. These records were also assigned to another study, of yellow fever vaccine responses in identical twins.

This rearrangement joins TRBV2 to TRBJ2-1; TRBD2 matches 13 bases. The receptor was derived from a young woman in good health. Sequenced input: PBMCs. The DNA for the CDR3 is TGTGCCAGCACCTTGGGACTAGCGGGAATCAATGAGCAGTTCTTC. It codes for CASTLGLAGINEQFF.